Sequencing of this T cell receptor (beta chain) was carried out in a study of blood T cell repertoires in COVID-19. This CDR3 spans 12 amino acids. The ends were cut back, 0 bases at V and 8 bases at J, with 7 bases in the middle. CDR1 is MGHRA and CDR2 is YSYEKL in the germline V gene. Clones were read by immunoSEQ multiplex PCR, and TCRdb kept only the in-frame ones, dropping some. The sample yields 240,000 or so clones, around 83% seen once. Sequences were obtained from peripheral blood. The receptor's source is a man aged 25-45 years who had recovered from COVID-19. V is TRBV4-1 and J is TRBJ1-2; no reliable D call. CDR3 amino acids: CASSQETGGYTF. The CDR3 nucleotides read TGCGCCAGCAGCCAAGAAACGGGGGGCTACACCTTC.